This T cell receptor (beta chain) is drawn from a study of spatial heterogeneity in lung cancer. Looking at the study overall: Follow-up PBMC specimens underwent sequencing when available; their median timing was about two years after resection. Notes on the study in general: TCRs found ubiquitously expanded in tumor appeared in blood more at resection than at follow-up.

Carried by each TCR cDNA molecule was a unique molecular identifier. TCRdb re-analysed the 5' RACE reads in MiXCR, keeping a single row per CDR3 protein. Among over 70,000 distinct CDR3 sequences listed, around 9.3% were seen once. With regard to this clonotype: Its antigen is not known.

Time point noted: blood at routine non-recurrence follow-up after resection. Whole RNA, which was extracted from tumor, nontumor lung tissue or frozen PBMC, was sequenced without any cell sorting. The CDR3 loop spans 11 amino acids. CDR1 is SQVTM, CDR2 ANQGSEA, per germline. V shed 6 bases and J shed 8 bases, with 13 bases lying between them. J is TRBJ1-2 and V is TRBV29-1, with D perhaps TRBD1 (5 bases). The input for sequencing was PBMCs, taken at follow-up. The sequence came from a female donor with early-stage non-small cell lung cancer. The CDR3 DNA reads TGCAGCGTCAAGGGGATCTGGGGCTACACCTTC. This gives the protein CSVKGIWGYTF.